A selection of T cell receptor beta chains follows, all from one sample in a study of beta chain features in type 1 diabetes. Libraries were prepared by immunoSEQ multiplex PCR; TCRdb keeps only in-frame clonotypes and omits some of them. Of 300,000 to 450,000 clones in the sample, roughly 9.8% are singletons; the top ten hold 0.55% to 0.75%. The sample comprised central memory CD4+ T cells from blood. The receptors originated from a man aged 25 to 45 with type 1 diabetes. CDR3s leave out the opening cysteine and the closing phenylalanine or tryptophan. Fields, in order: V gene, J gene, CDR3 protein.

TRBV4-2	TRBJ2-1	ASSQERTSGYNEQF
TRBV5-1	TRBJ1-1	ASSRTGDRDTEAF
TRBV6-1	TRBJ1-3	ASTGQGDTIY
TRBV29-1	TRBJ1-1	SVEALRNTEAF
TRBV5-1	TRBJ1-2	ASSLDGQGIGYT
TRBV10-3	TRBJ2-2	AISSLAGWNTGELF
TRBV11-2	TRBJ2-7	ASSSREGRYEQY
TRBV9	TRBJ1-2	ASSLEGSYGYT
TRBV7-9	TRBJ2-7	ASSRSGSYEQY
TRBV10-3	TRBJ1-2	AIMGPPGDRGSPNYGYT
TRBV28	TRBJ1-2	ASSLNSGDSYGYT
TRBV15	TRBJ1-4	ATSRDRGRREKLF
TRBV7-8	TRBJ2-5	ASSFIAGRQETQY
TRBV7-2	TRBJ1-1	ASSPQVGGRVAEAF
TRBV6-1	TRBJ2-5	ASTTTGSSQETQY
TRBV20-1	TRBJ1-5	SALTVGPQH
TRBV28	TRBJ1-5	ASSFRWANQPQH
TRBV30	TRBJ1-4	AWSRDYATNEKLF
TRBV29-1	TRBJ2-5	SGALAQETQY
TRBV5-1	TRBJ1-1	ASSLREQSTEAF
TRBV10-3	TRBJ2-5	ASSPRTGGNQETQY
TRBV5-1	TRBJ2-7	ASSLASPTSDEQY
TRBV7-2	TRBJ2-5	ASSPRTGQETQY
TRBV5-5	TRBJ1-3	ASMTLGQGAGNTIY
TRBV7-2	TRBJ1-2	ASSLRSSGVAGKGYT
TRBV30	TRBJ2-7	ALVVGVWDYEQY
TRBV10-2	TRBJ2-7	ASSGGQKYEQY
TRBV29-1	TRBJ2-5	SGIRGASETQETQY
TRBV7-2	TRBJ2-3	ASSFGQGGLTQY
TRBV11-1	TRBJ2-1	ASSLTQGLYNEQF
TRBV7-2	TRBJ1-1	ASSLSMNTEAF
TRBV7-6	TRBJ1-2	ASSLGWGYGYT
TRBV5-4	TRBJ2-7	ASSLEDYEQY
TRBV27	TRBJ2-3	ASEGRGTDTQY
TRBV27	TRBJ2-7	ASSFRGLAGDYEQY
TRBV10-3	TRBJ2-5	AISETGSGETQY
TRBV2	TRBJ1-4	ATSRLGNEKLF
TRBV27	TRBJ1-5	ASSPRDNNRTGNQPQH
TRBV7-9	TRBJ2-7	ASSFGQASSYEQY
TRBV6-6	TRBJ2-5	ASGRTETQY
TRBV4-2	TRBJ2-2	ASSQATSPGELF
TRBV18	TRBJ1-1	ASSPGQGGTEAF